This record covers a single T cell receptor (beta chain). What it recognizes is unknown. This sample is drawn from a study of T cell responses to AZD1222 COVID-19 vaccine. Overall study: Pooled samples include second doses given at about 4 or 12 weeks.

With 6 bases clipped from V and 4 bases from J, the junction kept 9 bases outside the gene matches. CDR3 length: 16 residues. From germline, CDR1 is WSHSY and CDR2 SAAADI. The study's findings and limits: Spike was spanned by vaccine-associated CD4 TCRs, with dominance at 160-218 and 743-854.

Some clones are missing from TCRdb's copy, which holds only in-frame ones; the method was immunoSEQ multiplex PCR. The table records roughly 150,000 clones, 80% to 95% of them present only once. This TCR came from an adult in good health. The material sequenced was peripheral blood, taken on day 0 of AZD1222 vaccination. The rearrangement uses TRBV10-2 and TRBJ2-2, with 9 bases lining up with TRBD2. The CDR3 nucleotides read TGCGCCAGCAGGGGCTCTAGCGGGGCGCGCACCGGGGAGCTGTTTTTT. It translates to CASRGSSGARTGELFF.